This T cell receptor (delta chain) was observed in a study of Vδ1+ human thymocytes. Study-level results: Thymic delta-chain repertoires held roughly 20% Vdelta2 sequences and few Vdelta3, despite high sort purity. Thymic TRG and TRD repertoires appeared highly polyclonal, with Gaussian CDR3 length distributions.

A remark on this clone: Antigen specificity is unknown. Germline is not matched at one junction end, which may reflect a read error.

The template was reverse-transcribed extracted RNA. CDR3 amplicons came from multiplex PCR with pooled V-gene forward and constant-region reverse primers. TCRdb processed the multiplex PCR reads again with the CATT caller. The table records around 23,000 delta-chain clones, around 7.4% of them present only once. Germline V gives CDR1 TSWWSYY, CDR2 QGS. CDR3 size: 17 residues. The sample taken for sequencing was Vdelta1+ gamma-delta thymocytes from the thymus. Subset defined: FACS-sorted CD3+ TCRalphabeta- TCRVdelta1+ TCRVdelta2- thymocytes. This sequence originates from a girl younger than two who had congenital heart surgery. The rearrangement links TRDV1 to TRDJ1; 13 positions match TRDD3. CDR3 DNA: TGTGCTCTTGGGGAAGCCGTACTGGGGGATACGGCCGATAAACCCATCTTT. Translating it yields CALGEAVLGDTADKPIF.